This record looks at one T cell receptor (beta chain) sequence and its context. The antigen it recognizes is unknown. No much larger clone exists at a distance of one base, and base qualities are not known. The data originate from a study of monozygotic twins with cystic fibrosis (dated by TCRdb to 2020 to 2022). Study-level background: Barcoded libraries were prepared with roughly 15 PCR cycles from approximately 2.7 micrograms of fragmented DNA. Made up mostly of children and adolescents, the cohort included ten female and six male twin pairs ranging in age from roughly 2.0 to 40 years, with a median of about 9.1 years. To gauge how much genetics shapes V and J gene usage, the researchers compared TCR beta repertoires both within and across 16 monozygotic twin pairs who have cystic fibrosis. On the day of blood sampling, twins were ranked among more than 850 cohort participants for weight-for-height and for FEVPerc (FEV1 disease centile). Data for three of the twin pairs had already been reported earlier in a different context.

Following the manufacturer's instructions, the researchers used the immunoSEQ immune profiling system to amplify TCR beta CDR3 regions via multiplex PCR. An Illumina NextSeq system was used for sequencing. Per the source publication's procedure: The immunoSEQ Analyzer platform handled processing of the sequence data, and clonality was calculated by taking the square root of Simpson's index of productive rearrangements. Jensen-Shannon distance served as the measure of similarity in V and J usage, while OLGA was used to compute CDR3 generation probabilities. The immuneACCESS database (August 2020) and VDJdb (December 2020) were searched for shared CDR3 sequences. TCRdb stores this immuneACCESS table with in-frame sequences only. Part of the clones is absent; in the studies checked, under half of the shortfall reflects unresolved V genes, and no reason is known for the rest. The V and J calls and clone size come from that table; D and trimming were worked out from the DNA. The sample profile shows over 15,000 clones; around 97% of them were found once. The leading ten clones occupy 1.5% to 2% of the sample.

V gives up 5 bases and J gives up 6 bases, and the segment between their germline ends measures 19 bases. CDR1 LNHDA and CDR2 SQIVND were looked up in the germline V gene (reference sequence). There are 15 amino acids in the CDR3, from cysteine to phenylalanine inclusive. Left in the record is the CDR3 DNA by itself, 45 bases read in frame from the first base. General study outcomes and caveats: V gene usage was most similar to the co-twin for 13 of 16 pairs, and J usage for 8 of 16 pairs, suggesting genetic constraints. Only a small cohort was studied, and no association of shared CDR3 numbers with age, concordance or disease severity was found. Significantly higher nucleotide-identical clonotype sharing was observed within monozygotic CF twin pairs than between unrelated CF individuals (P = 0.000026, Mann-Whitney). Simpson clonality was found to be generally low (median around 0.0095), suggesting a naive-dominated repertoire, although higher clonality was observed in the most severely affected patients.

The twin pairs came from the European Cystic Fibrosis Twin and Sibling Study Cohort, a cohort that recruited patients from some 150 CF clinics across 14 European countries. Zygosity and CFTR genotype were verified in-house, and zygosity was tested by multiplex PCR of nine short tandem repeat loci. Peripheral blood was taken from each twin, and clinical parameters were recorded on the day of blood sampling. Phenol/chloroform extraction was used to isolate genomic DNA from peripheral blood cells, and the DNA was then kept in TE buffer at 4 degrees C. Sequences were obtained from blood. The TCR comes from a woman in her thirties with cystic fibrosis. Here the chain combines TRBV19 and TRBJ1-2; the D segment cannot be called with confidence. The CDR3 protein is CASSPPGRTLNGYTF. The sequenced DNA is TGTGCCAGTAGTCCCCCTGGTAGGACCCTAAATGGCTACACCTTC.